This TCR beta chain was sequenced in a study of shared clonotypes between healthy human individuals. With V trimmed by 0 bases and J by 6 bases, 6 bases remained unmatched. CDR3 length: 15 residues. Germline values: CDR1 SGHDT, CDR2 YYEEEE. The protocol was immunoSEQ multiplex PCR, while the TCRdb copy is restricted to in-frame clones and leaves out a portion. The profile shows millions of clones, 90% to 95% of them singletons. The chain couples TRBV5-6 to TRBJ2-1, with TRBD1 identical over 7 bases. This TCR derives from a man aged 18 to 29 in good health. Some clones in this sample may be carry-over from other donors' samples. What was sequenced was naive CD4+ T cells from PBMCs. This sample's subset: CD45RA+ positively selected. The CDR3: CASSLVNRGTNEQFF. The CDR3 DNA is TGTGCCAGCAGCTTGGTTAACAGGGGCACCAATGAGCAGTTCTTC.